A single sample is the source of the 16 T cell receptor beta chains below, sequenced in a study of identical twins. TCRdb recomputed calls from the 5' RACE reads with MiXCR, one row per CDR3 protein. The table lists 1.5 million or so distinct CDR3 sequences, around 33% of them singletons. Source material: cord blood. These receptors all stem from a newborn girl in good health.

The CDR3 DNA sequence: TGTGCCAGCAGCTTAGGCTCACCAACTAATGAAAAACTGTTTTTT. It yields the protein CASSLGSPTNEKLFF. The chain recombines TRBV7-8 with TRBJ1-4; D is uncertain. Germline V lookup: CDR1 SGHVS, CDR2 FQNEAQ. CDR3 size: 15 residues. V was trimmed by 1 base and J by 0 bases, leaving 6 bases between them.

The chain couples TRBV10-3 to TRBJ2-7; 10 nucleotides match TRBD2. Germline-derived CDR1 and CDR2 are ENHRY and SYGVKD. The CDR3 extends over 15 amino acids. After removal of 6 bases from V and 4 bases from J, the junction contained 9 bases not matched to a gene. The CDR3 DNA reads TGTGCCATCAGAGACGGACTAGCGGATAAATACGAGCAGTACTTC. Amino acids: CAIRDGLADKYEQYF.

This clonotype was counted between two and nine times. The rearrangement uses TRBV5-1 and TRBJ1-2; 8 bases line up with TRBD1. Germline CDR1 and CDR2: SGHRS and YFSETQ. V was clipped by 7 bases and J by 3 bases; unmatched bases: 8. The CDR3 covers 14 residues. The CDR3, as DNA: TGCGCCAGCCGCTGGACAGGGTGGGACTATGGCTACACCTTC. It is translated as CASRWTGWDYGYTF.

This CDR3 is CASSPRDRWDNEQYF. The CDR3 DNA is TGTGCCAGCAGCCCCCGGGACAGGTGGGACAATGAGCAGTACTTC. The rearrangement joins TRBV7-2 to TRBJ2-5; 8 bases are a match to TRBD1. Germline loops: CDR1 SGHTA, CDR2 FQGNSA. The trim removed 5 bases at V and 11 bases at J, leaving 16 bases unmatched. The CDR3 totals 15 residues.

The chain couples TRBV6-1 to TRBJ1-1; 11 bases align to TRBD1. This CDR3 has 14 residues. Germline CDR1 and CDR2: MNHNS and SASEGT. The junction had 2 bases not matched to a gene; V was cut back by 8 bases and J by 0 bases. CDR3 nucleotide sequence: TGTGCCAGCGGGGACAGGGGGATGAACACTGAAGCTTTCTTT. Protein sequence: CASGDRGMNTEAFF.

V and J are TRBV20-1 and TRBJ2-4, with D possibly TRBD1 on 5 matching bases. The V gene's germline CDR1 is DFQATT and CDR2 SNEGSKA (reference sequence). CDR3 length: 13 residues. Trimming shortened V by 5 bases and J by 2 bases, and 10 bases separated the two germline ends. CDR3 loop: CSAVSGSKNIQYF. The CDR3 DNA reads TGCAGTGCTGTATCAGGGTCCAAAAACATTCAGTACTTC.

The chain recombines TRBV28 with TRBJ2-7; D remains ambiguous. Trimming pared 7 bases from V and 2 bases from J, leaving 12 bases between. The CDR3 extends over 13 amino acids. Germline V gives CDR1 MDHEN, CDR2 SYDVKM. The CDR3 DNA is TGTGCCAGCATACCTAAGGCCGCCTACGAGCAGTACTTC. Amino acids: CASIPKAAYEQYF.

In this sample, this clonotype turned up a few times. The chain links TRBV5-5 to TRBJ2-4, with D hard to call. The CDR3 runs 16 residues. Germline V gene data show CDR1 as SGHKS and CDR2 as YYEKEE (reference sequence). Deletions cut 1 base from V and 1 base from J, with 12 bases between. CDR3 coding DNA: TGTGCCAGCAGCTTGTTTGGTGGCGGTGCCAAAAACATTCAGTACTTC. Translation: CASSLFGGGAKNIQYF.

In regard to this clonotype: A read error may produce the germline difference seen at one junction end. This CDR3 is CAGSHSGTSYNEQFF. In nucleotides, the CDR3 is TGTGCCGGCAGCCACTCCGGGACTAGCTACAATGAGCAGTTCTTC. The genes are TRBV3-1 and TRBJ2-1, with 8 bases fitting TRBD2. The CDR3 loop spans 15 amino acids. CDR1 and CDR2 (germline): LGHDT, YNNKEL (reference sequence).

The V call is TRBV4-2, the J call TRBJ1-2; D unresolved. This CDR3 is 14 amino acids long. V lost 4 bases and J 8 bases, leaving 17 bases between the germline ends. The germline gives CDR1 LGHNA, CDR2 YNFKEQ. The DNA for the CDR3 is TGTGCCAGCAGCCCGCGGGAGGTACCTAACGGCTACACCTTC. As protein: CASSPREVPNGYTF.

The chain uses TRBV20-1 and TRBJ1-2; TRBD1 might be the D (5 bases). The CDR3 extends over 15 amino acids. CDR1 and CDR2 from the germline V gene are DFQATT and SNEGSKA (reference sequence). Trimming took 2 bases from V and 2 from J, leaving 15 bases between them. The CDR3 is CSARPPGRPNYGYTF. The CDR3 DNA follows: TGCAGTGCTAGACCACCGGGACGCCCAAACTATGGCTACACCTTC.

The chain has TRBV27 and TRBJ1-6, with D possibly matching TRBD1 (5 bases). Germline lookup yields CDR1 MNHEY and CDR2 SMNVEV (reference sequence). The CDR3 is 14 amino acids. V was shortened by 6 bases and J by 7 bases, with 13 bases between the two germline ends. This CDR3 is CASSVRTPNSPLHF. The CDR3 DNA sequence: TGTGCCAGCAGCGTCCGGACACCGAATTCACCCCTCCACTTT.

A few counts support this clonotype. The rearrangement joins TRBV15 to TRBJ2-3; D not certain. The CDR3 covers 15 residues. CDR1 LNHNV and CDR2 YYDKDF come from the germline V gene (reference sequence). Trimming pared 0 bases from V and 0 bases from J, leaving 7 bases between. The CDR3 protein is CATSRDHGSTDTQYF. The DNA of the CDR3 is TGTGCCACCAGCAGAGATCACGGGAGCACAGATACGCAGTATTTT.

J is TRBJ2-1 and V is TRBV21-1; the table gives TRBD1 as D, unverified against the DNA. TRBV21-1 is tagged as a pseudogene. This CDR3 comprises 15 residues. The CDR3 region has the DNA TGTGCCAGCACCCCCTGGGGGGCCTCCTACAATGAGCAGTTCTTC. Amino acid sequence: CASTPWGASYNEQFF.

This clonotype has only a few counts. The chain links TRBV7-8 to TRBJ1-2; 7 nucleotides agree with TRBD1. Germline-derived CDR1 and CDR2 are SGHVS and FQNEAQ. The CDR3 is 13 amino acids. J gave up 4 bases and V 6 bases, and 5 bases lay outside the gene matches. In DNA, the CDR3 is TGTGCCAGCAGACGAGGACAGGCCTATGGCTACACCTTC. Translation gives CASRRGQAYGYTF.

The CDR3 is CASGRDNYGYTF. In nucleotides, the CDR3 is TGTGCTAGTGGTCGGGACAACTATGGCTACACCTTC. The chain links TRBV12-5 to TRBJ1-2; possibly TRBD1 for D (5 bases). Trimming took 5 bases from V and 2 from J, leaving 6 bases between them. Per the germline V gene, CDR1 is LGHNT and CDR2 is FRNRAP. The CDR3 is 12 amino acids.